This T cell receptor (beta chain) was retrieved from a study of preoperative IRX-2 immunotherapy in early breast cancer. Treatment defined: preoperative locoregional IRX-2 cytokine immunotherapy. Preoperative locoregional IRX-2 cytokine immunotherapy was tested in the phase Ib source study. Trimming cost V 4 bases and J 0 bases; bases outside gene matches: 5. Germline values: CDR1 GTSNPN, CDR2 SVGIG (reference sequence). This CDR3 is built from 14 residues. Using immunoSEQ multiplex PCR, the repertoire was profiled, and TCRdb retains in-frame clones only, with some absent. The sample records some 99,000 clones, roughly 88% being singletons.

The specimen comprised tumor tissue, sampled after IRX-2 immunotherapy. The chain employs TRBV30 and TRBJ1-1; 7 nucleotides align to TRBD1. This TCR derives from a human donor with breast cancer. The CDR3 sequence is CAWTRDRLNTEAFF. DNA for the CDR3: TGTGCCTGGACCAGGGACAGACTGAACACTGAAGCTTTCTTT.